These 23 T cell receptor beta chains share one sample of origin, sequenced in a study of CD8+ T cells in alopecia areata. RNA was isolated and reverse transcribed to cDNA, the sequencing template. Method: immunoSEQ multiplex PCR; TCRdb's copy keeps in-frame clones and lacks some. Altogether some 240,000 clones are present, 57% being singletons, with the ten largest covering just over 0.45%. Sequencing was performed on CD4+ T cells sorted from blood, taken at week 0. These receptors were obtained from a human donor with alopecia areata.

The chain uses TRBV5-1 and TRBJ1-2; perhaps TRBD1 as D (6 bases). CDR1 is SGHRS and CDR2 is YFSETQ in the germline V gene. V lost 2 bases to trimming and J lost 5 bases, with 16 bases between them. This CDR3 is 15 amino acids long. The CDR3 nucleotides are TGCGCCAGCAGCTTTACGGGACAAAGCGGTTATGGCTACACCTTC. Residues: CASSFTGQSGYGYTF. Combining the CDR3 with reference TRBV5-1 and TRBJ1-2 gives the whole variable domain KAGVTQTPRYLIKTRGQQVTLSCSPISGHRSVSWYQQTPGQGLQFLFEYFSETQRNKGNFPGRFSGRQFSNSRSEMNVSTLELGDSALYLCASSFTGQSGYGYTFGSGTRLTVV.

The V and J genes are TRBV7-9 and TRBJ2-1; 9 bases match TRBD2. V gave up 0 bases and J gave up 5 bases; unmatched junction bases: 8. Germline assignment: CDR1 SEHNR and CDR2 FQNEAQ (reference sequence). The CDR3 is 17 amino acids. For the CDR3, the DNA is TGTGCCAGCAGCTTAGCGCCGGGACTAGCTAGCCACAATGAGCAGTTCTTC. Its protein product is CASSLAPGLASHNEQFF.

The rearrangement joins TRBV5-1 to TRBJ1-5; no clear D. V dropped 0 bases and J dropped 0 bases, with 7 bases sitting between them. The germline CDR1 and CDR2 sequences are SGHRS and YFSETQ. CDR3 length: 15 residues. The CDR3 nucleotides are TGCGCCAGCAGCTTGGGACTGAATAGCAATCAGCCCCAGCATTTT. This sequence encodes CASSLGLNSNQPQHF.

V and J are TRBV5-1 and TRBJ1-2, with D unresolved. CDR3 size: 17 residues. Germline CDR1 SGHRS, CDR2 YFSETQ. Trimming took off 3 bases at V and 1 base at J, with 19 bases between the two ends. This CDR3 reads CASSSNLDHPRNYGYTF. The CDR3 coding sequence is TGCGCCAGCAGCTCCAACTTAGACCATCCCCGTAACTATGGCTACACCTTC.

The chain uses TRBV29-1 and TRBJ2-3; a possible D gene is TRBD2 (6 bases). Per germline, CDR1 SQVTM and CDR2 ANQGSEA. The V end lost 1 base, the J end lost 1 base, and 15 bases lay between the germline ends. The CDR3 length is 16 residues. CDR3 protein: CSVEGSGGVGTDTQYF. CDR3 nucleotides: TGCAGCGTTGAAGGGTCGGGCGGGGTAGGCACAGATACGCAGTATTTT.

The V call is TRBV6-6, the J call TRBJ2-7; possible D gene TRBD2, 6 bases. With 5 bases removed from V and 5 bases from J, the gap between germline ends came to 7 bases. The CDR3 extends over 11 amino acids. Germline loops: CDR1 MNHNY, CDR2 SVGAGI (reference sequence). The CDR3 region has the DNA TGTGCCAGCAGTGGAGGGCACGAGCAGTACTTC. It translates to CASSGGHEQYF.

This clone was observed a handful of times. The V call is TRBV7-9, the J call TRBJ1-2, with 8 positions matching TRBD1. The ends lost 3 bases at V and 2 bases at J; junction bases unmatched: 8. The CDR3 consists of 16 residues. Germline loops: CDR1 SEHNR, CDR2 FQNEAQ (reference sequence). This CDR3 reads CASSFVTGDTNYGYTF. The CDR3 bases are TGTGCCAGCAGCTTTGTGACAGGGGACACCAACTATGGCTACACCTTC.

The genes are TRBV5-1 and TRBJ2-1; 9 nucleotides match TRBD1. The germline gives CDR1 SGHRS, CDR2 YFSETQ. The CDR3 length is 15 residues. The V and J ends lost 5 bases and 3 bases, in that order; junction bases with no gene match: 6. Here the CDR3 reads CASRLADRGYNEQFF. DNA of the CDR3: TGCGCCAGCAGGCTGGCGGACAGGGGCTACAATGAGCAGTTCTTC.

Here the CDR3 reads CASGLAGSNEQFF. Here the CDR3 DNA reads TGTGCCAGCGGACTAGCGGGGAGCAATGAGCAGTTCTTC. J is TRBJ2-1 and V is TRBV27, with 12 positions matching TRBD2. CDR3 length: 13 amino acids. Germline CDR1 reads MNHEY; CDR2 reads SMNVEV (reference sequence). J lost 6 bases, V lost 8 bases, and 2 bases had no gene match.

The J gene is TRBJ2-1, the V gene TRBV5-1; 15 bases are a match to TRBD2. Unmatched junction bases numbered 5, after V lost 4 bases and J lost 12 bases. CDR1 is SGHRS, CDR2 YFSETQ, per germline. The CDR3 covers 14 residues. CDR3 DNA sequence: TGCGCCAGCAGCGGGGGACTAGCGGGAGGAGTGCAGTTCTTC. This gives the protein CASSGGLAGGVQFF.

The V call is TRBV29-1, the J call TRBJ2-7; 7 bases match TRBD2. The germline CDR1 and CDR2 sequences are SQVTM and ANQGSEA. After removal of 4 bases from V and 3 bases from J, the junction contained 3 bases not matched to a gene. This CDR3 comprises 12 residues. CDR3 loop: CSVVASGYEQYF. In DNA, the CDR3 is TGCAGCGTTGTGGCTAGCGGCTACGAGCAGTACTTC.

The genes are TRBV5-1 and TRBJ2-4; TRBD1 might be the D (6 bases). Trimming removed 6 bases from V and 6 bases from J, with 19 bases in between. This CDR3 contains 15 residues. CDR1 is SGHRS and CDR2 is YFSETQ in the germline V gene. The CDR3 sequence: CASTETGSTRNIQYF. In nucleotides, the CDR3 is TGCGCCAGCACAGAGACAGGTAGTACCCGAAACATTCAGTACTTC.

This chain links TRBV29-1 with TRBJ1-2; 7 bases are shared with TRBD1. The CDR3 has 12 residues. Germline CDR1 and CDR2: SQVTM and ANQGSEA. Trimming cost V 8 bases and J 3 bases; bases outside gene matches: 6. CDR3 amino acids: CSLKTGDYGYTF. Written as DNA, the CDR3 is TGCAGCCTCAAAACAGGGGACTATGGCTACACCTTC.

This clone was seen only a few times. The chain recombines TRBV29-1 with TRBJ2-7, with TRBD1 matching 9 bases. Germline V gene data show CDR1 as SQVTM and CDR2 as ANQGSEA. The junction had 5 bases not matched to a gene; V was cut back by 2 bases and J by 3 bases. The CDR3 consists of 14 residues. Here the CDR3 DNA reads TGCAGCGTTGAATTCCGGGACAGGGACTACGAGCAGTACTTC. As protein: CSVEFRDRDYEQYF.

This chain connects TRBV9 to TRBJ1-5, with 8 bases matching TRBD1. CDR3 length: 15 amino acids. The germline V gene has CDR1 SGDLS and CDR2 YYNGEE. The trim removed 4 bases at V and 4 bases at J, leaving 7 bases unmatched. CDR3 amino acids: CASSPGGGRNQPQHF. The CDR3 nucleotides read TGTGCCAGCAGCCCAGGGGGCGGAAGAAATCAGCCCCAGCATTTT.

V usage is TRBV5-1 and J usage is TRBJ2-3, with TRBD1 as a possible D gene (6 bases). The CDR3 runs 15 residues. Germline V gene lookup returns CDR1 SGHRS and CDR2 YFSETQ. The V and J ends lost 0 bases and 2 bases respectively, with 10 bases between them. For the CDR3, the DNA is TGCGCCAGCAGCTTGGACAGACAGGACACAGATACGCAGTATTTT. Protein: CASSLDRQDTDTQYF. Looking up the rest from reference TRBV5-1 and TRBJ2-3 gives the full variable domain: KAGVTQTPRYLIKTRGQQVTLSCSPISGHRSVSWYQQTPGQGLQFLFEYFSETQRNKGNFPGRFSGRQFSNSRSEMNVSTLELGDSALYLCASSLDRQDTDTQYFGPGTRLTVL.

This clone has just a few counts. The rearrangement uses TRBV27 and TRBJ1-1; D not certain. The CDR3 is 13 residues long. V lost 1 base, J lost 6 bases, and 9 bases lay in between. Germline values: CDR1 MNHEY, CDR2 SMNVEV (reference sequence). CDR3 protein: CASSLWTYSEAFF. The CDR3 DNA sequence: TGTGCCAGCAGTTTATGGACCTACTCTGAAGCTTTCTTT.

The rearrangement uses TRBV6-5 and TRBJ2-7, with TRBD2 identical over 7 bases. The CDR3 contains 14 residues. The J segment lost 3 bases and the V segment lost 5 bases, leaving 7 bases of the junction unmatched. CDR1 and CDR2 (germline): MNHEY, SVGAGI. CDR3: CASSQLRDYYEQYF. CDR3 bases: TGTGCCAGCAGTCAACTCCGGGACTACTACGAGCAGTACTTC.

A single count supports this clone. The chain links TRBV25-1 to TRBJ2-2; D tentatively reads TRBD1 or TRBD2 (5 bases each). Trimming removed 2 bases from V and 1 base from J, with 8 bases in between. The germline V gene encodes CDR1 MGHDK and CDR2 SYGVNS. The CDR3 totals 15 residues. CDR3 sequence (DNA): TGTGCCAGCAGTGAACGGGACCGGAACACCGGGGAGCTGTTTTTT. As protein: CASSERDRNTGELFF.

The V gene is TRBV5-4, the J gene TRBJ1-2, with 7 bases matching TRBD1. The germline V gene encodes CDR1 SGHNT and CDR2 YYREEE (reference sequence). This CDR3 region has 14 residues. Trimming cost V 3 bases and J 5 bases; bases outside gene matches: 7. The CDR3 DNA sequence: TGTGCCAGCAGCTCCCGACAGGGTGGATATGGCTACACCTTC. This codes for CASSSRQGGYGYTF. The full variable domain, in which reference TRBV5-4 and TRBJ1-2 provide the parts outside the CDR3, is ETGVTQSPTHLIKTRGQQVTLRCSSQSGHNTVSWYQQALGQGPQFIFQYYREEENGRGNFPPRFSGLQFPNYSSELNVNALELDDSALYLCASSSRQGGYGYTFGSGTRLTVV.

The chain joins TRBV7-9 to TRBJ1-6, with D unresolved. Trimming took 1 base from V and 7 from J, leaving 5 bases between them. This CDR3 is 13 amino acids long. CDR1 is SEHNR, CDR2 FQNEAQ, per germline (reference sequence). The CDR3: CASSLDSNSPLHF. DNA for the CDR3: TGTGCCAGCAGCTTAGATTCGAATTCACCCCTCCACTTT.

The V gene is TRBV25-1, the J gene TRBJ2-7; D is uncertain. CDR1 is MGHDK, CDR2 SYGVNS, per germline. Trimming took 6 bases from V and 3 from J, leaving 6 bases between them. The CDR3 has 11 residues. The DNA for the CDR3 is TGTGCCAGCAGGAGAAACTACGAGCAGTACTTC. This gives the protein CASRRNYEQYF.

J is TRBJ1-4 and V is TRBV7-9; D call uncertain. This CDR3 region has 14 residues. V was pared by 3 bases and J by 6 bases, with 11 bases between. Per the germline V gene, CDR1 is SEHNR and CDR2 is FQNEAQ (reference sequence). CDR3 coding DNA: TGTGCCAGCAGCTTCCGGGAGGAGGATGAAAAACTGTTTTTT. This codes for CASSFREEDEKLFF. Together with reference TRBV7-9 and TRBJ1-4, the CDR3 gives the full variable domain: DTGVSQNPRHKITKRGQNVTFRCDPISEHNRLYWYRQTLGQGPEFLTYFQNEAQLEKSRLLSDRFSAERPKGSFSTLEIQRTEQGDSAMYLCASSFREEDEKLFFGSGTQLSVL.